This T cell receptor beta chain was identified during a study of identical twins. Regarding the study as a whole: Zero-insertion analyses could be partly confounded by invariant MAIT and iNKT cells. Insertions were fewer in abundant cord blood beta clonotypes, whereas memory repertoires showed none of this pattern.

Trimming took 3 bases from V and 4 from J, leaving 4 bases between them. Germline CDR1 MDHEN, CDR2 SYDVKM. The CDR3 spans 11 residues. Everyone who donated was a healthy Caucasian. In regard to this clonotype: The antigen is undetermined.

The cDNA had a unique molecular identifier and a template-switch universal primer site. MiXCR, applied by TCRdb to the 5' RACE reads, yields one record per CDR3 protein. Among hundreds of thousands of distinct CDR3 sequences listed, roughly 7.5% were seen once. These sequences were also reported in another study, on yellow fever vaccine responses in identical twins.

V is TRBV28 and J is TRBJ2-7; D remains unclear. This clonotype originated in a woman between 18 and 29 years old in good health. Sequencing was carried out using CD8+ T cells sorted from blood. The CDR3 is CASSFGYEQYV. The CDR3 coding sequence is TGTGCCAGCAGTTTCGGATACGAGCAGTACGTC.